This entry lists 9 T cell receptor beta chains sequenced from one sample in a study of CD8+ T cells in alopecia areata. Extracted from the samples, RNA was reverse transcribed into cDNA to serve as the sequencing template. The method was immunoSEQ multiplex PCR; TCRdb's version includes in-frame clones alone and lacks a portion of them. The sample yields over 95,000 clones, 41% seen once. Sequenced: CD4+ T cells sorted from blood. The origin of the receptors is a human donor with alopecia areata.

The chain joins TRBV2 to TRBJ2-1; a possible D gene is TRBD2 (6 bases). Trimming left V 11 bases short and J 7 bases short, with 15 bases between. CDR1 and CDR2 from the germline V gene are SNHLY and FYNNEI. The CDR3 spans 12 residues. This CDR3 reads CAGSGGWNEQFF. The CDR3 DNA sequence: TGTGCCGGAAGTGGAGGGTGGAATGAGCAGTTCTTC.

The chain couples TRBV28 to TRBJ2-3, with D tentatively TRBD1 or TRBD2 (6 bases each). V gave up 7 bases and J gave up 2 bases, with 19 bases separating them. Germline CDR1 MDHEN, CDR2 SYDVKM. There are 16 residues in the CDR3. CDR3: CASTSLGGGNTDTQYF. Written as DNA, the CDR3 is TGTGCCAGCACCTCCCTCGGGGGCGGGAACACAGATACGCAGTATTTT. Looking up the rest from reference TRBV28 and TRBJ2-3 gives the full variable domain: DVKVTQSSRYLVKRTGEKVFLECVQDMDHENMFWYRQDPGLGLRLIYFSYDVKMKEKGDIPEGYSVSREKKERFSLILESASTNQTSMYLCASTSLGGGNTDTQYFGPGTRLTVL.

This sequence joins TRBV2 and TRBJ2-1, with TRBD1 matching over 10 bases. Per germline, CDR1 SNHLY and CDR2 FYNNEI. This CDR3 comprises 15 residues. Trimming cost V 5 bases and J 5 bases; bases outside gene matches: 6. This CDR3 is CASSLDRGSDNEQFF. DNA of the CDR3: TGTGCCAGCAGTTTGGACAGGGGGTCAGACAATGAGCAGTTCTTC.

The V gene is TRBV5-1, the J gene TRBJ2-1; 8 nucleotides match TRBD2. This CDR3 comprises 14 residues. Losses at the gene ends were 9 bases for V and 3 bases for J; bases not matched to a gene: 8. Per the germline V gene, CDR1 is SGHRS and CDR2 is YFSETQ. In DNA, the CDR3 is TGCGCCACCCGGGGGGGAAATGGCTACAATGAGCAGTTCTTC. It encodes CATRGGNGYNEQFF.

This clone has a handful of counts. The V gene is TRBV28, the J gene TRBJ2-2; 7 nucleotides align to TRBD1. The V and J ends lost 6 bases and 4 bases, in that order; junction bases with no gene match: 8. Looked up from germline, CDR1 is MDHEN and CDR2 is SYDVKM. This CDR3 comprises 15 residues. The CDR3 sequence is CASSTGASGTGELFF. The DNA of the CDR3 is TGTGCCAGCAGCACAGGGGCGTCGGGCACCGGGGAGCTGTTTTTT. The full variable domain, its missing parts supplied by reference TRBV28 and TRBJ2-2, is DVKVTQSSRYLVKRTGEKVFLECVQDMDHENMFWYRQDPGLGLRLIYFSYDVKMKEKGDIPEGYSVSREKKERFSLILESASTNQTSMYLCASSTGASGTGELFFGEGSRLTVL.

This clone has just a few counts. The gene calls are TRBV28 and TRBJ2-5; the D gene is possibly TRBD2 (5 bases). The V end lost 1 base, the J end lost 4 bases, and 7 bases lay between the germline ends. The CDR3 has 13 residues. Germline V gives CDR1 MDHEN, CDR2 SYDVKM. The CDR3 protein is CASSLFRGETQYF. The DNA for the CDR3 is TGTGCCAGCAGTTTATTCCGGGGAGAGACCCAGTACTTC.

This clone was detected a few times. V is TRBV18 and J is TRBJ2-7, with TRBD1 matching 8 bases. The V segment lost 6 bases and the J segment 10 bases; nucleotides outside the gene matches: 14. The V gene's germline CDR1 is KGHSH and CDR2 LQKENI. There are 14 residues in the CDR3. CDR3 loop: CASSQTGADVDQYF. The CDR3 coding sequence is TGTGCCAGCTCCCAGACAGGGGCTGACGTCGATCAGTACTTC.

This clone has ten or more counts. The V call is TRBV28, the J call TRBJ2-2; no reliable D call. The CDR3 length is 14 residues. Trimming removed 7 bases from V and 1 base from J, with 10 bases in between. Germline assignment: CDR1 MDHEN and CDR2 SYDVKM. CDR3 protein: CASIKGRNTGELFF. Here the CDR3 DNA reads TGTGCCAGCATCAAGGGCCGGAACACCGGGGAGCTGTTTTTT.

This clone was detected only a few times. The chain uses TRBV2 and TRBJ2-5; D assignment may be TRBD1 or TRBD2 (5 bases each). The V end was cut by 7 bases, the J end by 4 bases, with 19 bases between. Germline V gene sequence: CDR1 SNHLY, CDR2 FYNNEI. The CDR3 totals 15 residues. This chain's CDR3 is CASISGQGVGETQYF. CDR3 bases: TGTGCCAGCATCTCGGGTCAGGGAGTAGGAGAGACCCAGTACTTC. The variable domain in full, completed from reference TRBV2 and TRBJ2-5, reads EPEVTQTPSHQVTQMGQEVILRCVPISNHLYFYWYRQILGQKVEFLVSFYNNEISEKSEIFDDQFSVERPDGSNFTLKIRSTKLEDSAMYFCASISGQGVGETQYFGPGTRLLVL.